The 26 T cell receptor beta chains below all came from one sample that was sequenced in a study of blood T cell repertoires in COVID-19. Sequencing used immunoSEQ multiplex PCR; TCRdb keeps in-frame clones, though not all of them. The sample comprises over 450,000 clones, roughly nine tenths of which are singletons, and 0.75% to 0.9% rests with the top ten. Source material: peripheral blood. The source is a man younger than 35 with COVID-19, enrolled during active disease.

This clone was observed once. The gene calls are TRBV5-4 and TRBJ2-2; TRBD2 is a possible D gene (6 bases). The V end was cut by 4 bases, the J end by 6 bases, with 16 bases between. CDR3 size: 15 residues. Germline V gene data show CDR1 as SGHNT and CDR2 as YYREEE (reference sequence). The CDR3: CASSMLPRGAGELFF. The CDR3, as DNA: TGTGCCAGCAGCATGCTTCCGCGGGGCGCCGGGGAGCTGTTTTTT.

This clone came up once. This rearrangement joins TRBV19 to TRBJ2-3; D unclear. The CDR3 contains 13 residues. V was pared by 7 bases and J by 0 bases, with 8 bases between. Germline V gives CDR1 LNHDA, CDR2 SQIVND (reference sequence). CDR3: CASTRRSTDTQYF. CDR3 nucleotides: TGTGCCAGTACCCGCAGGAGCACAGATACGCAGTATTTT.

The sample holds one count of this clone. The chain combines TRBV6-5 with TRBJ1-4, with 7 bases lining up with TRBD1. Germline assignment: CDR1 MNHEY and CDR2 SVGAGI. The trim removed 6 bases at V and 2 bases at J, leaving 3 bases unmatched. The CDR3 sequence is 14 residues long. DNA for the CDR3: TGTGCCAGCAGAGCAGGGGGGACTAATGAAAAACTGTTTTTT. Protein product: CASRAGGTNEKLFF.

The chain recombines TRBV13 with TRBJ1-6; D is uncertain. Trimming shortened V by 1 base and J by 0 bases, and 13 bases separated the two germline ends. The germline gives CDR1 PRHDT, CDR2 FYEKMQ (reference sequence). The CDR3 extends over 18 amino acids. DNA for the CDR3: TGTGCCAGCAGCTTAGAATTTCGAGCAAGCTCCTATAATTCACCCCTCCACTTT. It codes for CASSLEFRASSYNSPLHF.

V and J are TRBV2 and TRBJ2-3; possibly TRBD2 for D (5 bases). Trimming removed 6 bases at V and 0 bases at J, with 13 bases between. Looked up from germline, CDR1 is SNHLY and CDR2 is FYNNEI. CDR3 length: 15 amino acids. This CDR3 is CASSASGISTDTQYF. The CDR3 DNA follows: TGTGCCAGCAGCGCCAGCGGTATTAGCACAGATACGCAGTATTTT. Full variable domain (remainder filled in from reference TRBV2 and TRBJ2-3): EPEVTQTPSHQVTQMGQEVILRCVPISNHLYFYWYRQILGQKVEFLVSFYNNEISEKSEIFDDQFSVERPDGSNFTLKIRSTKLEDSAMYFCASSASGISTDTQYFGPGTRLTVL.

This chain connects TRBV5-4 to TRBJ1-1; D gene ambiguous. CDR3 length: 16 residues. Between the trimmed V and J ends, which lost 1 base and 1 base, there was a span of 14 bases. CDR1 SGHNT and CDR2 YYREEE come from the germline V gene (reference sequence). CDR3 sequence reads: CASSLNSRYPNTEAFF. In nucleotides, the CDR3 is TGTGCCAGCAGCTTGAACAGCCGTTATCCGAACACTGAAGCTTTCTTT. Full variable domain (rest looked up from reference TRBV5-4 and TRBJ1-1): ETGVTQSPTHLIKTRGQQVTLRCSSQSGHNTVSWYQQALGQGPQFIFQYYREEENGRGNFPPRFSGLQFPNYSSELNVNALELDDSALYLCASSLNSRYPNTEAFFGQGTRLTVV.

The CDR3 protein is CARIPDWTSGDTGELFF. The CDR3 bases are TGTGCCAGAATTCCGGACTGGACTAGCGGCGACACCGGGGAGCTGTTTTTT. The chain has TRBV6-4 and TRBJ2-2; 10 nucleotides agree with TRBD2. CDR3 size: 17 residues. Germline V gene data show CDR1 as MRHNA and CDR2 as SNTAGT. The trim removed 9 bases at V and 3 bases at J, leaving 13 bases unmatched.

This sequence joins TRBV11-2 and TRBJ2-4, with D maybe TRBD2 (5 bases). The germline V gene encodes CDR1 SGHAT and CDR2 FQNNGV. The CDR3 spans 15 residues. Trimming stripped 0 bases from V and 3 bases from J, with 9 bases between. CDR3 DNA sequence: TGTGCCAGCAGCTTAGATCTTCGGGGCAAAAACATTCAGTACTTC. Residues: CASSLDLRGKNIQYF.

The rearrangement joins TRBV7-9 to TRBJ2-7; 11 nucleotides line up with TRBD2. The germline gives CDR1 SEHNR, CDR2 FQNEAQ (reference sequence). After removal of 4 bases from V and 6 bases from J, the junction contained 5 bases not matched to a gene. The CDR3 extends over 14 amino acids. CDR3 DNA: TGTGCCAGCAGCTCCATAGCGGGGGGGTTCGAGCAGTACTTC. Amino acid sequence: CASSSIAGGFEQYF.

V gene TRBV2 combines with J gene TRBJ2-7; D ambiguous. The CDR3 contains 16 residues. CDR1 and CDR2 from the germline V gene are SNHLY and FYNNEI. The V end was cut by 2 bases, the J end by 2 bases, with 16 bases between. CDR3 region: CASSESVSKRAYEQYF. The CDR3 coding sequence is TGTGCCAGCAGTGAATCCGTTTCCAAGCGCGCCTACGAGCAGTACTTC.

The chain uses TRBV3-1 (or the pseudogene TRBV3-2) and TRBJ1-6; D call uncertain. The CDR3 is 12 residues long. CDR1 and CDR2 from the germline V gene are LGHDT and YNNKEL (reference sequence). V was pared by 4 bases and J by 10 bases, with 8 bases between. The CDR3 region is CASSPRGSPLHF. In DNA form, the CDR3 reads TGTGCCAGCAGCCCTCGCGGCTCACCCCTCCACTTT.

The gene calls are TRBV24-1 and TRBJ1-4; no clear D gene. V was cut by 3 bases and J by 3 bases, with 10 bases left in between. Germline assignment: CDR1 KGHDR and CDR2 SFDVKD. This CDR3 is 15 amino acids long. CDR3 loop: CATSDPREANEKLFF. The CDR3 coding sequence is TGTGCCACCAGTGATCCGCGCGAGGCTAATGAAAAACTGTTTTTT.

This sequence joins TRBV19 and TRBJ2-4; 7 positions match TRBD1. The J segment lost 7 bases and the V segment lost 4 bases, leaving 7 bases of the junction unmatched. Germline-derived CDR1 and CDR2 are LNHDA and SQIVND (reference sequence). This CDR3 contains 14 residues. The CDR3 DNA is TGTGCCAGTAGTAGAGAGGGGGCGAGGAACATTCAGTACTTC. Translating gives CASSREGARNIQYF.

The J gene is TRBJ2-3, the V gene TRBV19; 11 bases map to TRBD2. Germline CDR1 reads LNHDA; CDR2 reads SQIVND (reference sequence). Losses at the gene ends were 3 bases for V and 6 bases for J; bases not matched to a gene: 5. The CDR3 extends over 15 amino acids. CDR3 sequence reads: CASSIPSGRLDTQYF. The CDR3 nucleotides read TGTGCCAGTAGTATTCCTAGCGGGAGGTTGGATACGCAGTATTTT.

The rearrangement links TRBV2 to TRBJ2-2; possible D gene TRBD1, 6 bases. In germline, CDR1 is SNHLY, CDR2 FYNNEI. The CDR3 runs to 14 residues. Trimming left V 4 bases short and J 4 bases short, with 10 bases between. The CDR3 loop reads CASSGQAFTGELFF. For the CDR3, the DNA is TGTGCCAGCAGTGGACAGGCTTTCACCGGGGAGCTGTTTTTT. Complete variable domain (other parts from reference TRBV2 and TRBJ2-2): EPEVTQTPSHQVTQMGQEVILRCVPISNHLYFYWYRQILGQKVEFLVSFYNNEISEKSEIFDDQFSVERPDGSNFTLKIRSTKLEDSAMYFCASSGQAFTGELFFGEGSRLTVL.

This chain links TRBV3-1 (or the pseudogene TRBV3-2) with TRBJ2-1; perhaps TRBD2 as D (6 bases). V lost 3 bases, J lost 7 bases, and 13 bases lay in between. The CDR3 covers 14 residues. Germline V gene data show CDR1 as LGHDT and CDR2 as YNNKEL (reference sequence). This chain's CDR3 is CASSHGTLGNEQFF. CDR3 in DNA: TGTGCCAGCAGCCACGGGACTCTAGGTAATGAGCAGTTCTTC.

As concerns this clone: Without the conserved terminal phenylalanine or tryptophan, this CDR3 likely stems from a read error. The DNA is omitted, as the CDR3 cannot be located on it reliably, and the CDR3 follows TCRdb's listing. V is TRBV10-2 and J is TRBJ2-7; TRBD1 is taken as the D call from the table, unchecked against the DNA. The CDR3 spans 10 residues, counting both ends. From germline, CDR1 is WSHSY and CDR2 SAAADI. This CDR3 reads CARAGGTPRA.

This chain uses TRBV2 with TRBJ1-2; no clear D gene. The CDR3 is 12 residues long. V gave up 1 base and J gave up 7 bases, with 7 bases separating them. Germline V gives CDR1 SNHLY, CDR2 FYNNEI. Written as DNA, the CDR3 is TGTGCCAGCAGTGAAGGTCTGGCTGGCTACACCTTC. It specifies CASSEGLAGYTF.

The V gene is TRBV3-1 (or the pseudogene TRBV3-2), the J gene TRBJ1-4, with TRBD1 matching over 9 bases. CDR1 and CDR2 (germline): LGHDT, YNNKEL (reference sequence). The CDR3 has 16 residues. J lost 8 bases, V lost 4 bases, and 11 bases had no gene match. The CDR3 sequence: CASSRATGTGREKLFF. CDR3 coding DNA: TGTGCCAGCAGCCGCGCAACAGGGACAGGGCGCGAAAAACTGTTTTTT.

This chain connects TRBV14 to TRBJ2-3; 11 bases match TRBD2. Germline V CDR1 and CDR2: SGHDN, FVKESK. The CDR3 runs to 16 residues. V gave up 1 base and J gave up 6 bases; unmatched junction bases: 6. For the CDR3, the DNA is TGTGCCAGCAGCCAAGCTTTAGCGGGAGGGCCGGATACGCAGTATTTT. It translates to CASSQALAGGPDTQYF.

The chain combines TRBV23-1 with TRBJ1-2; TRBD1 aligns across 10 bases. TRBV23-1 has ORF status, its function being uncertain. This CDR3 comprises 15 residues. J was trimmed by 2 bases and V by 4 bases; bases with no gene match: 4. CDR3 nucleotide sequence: TGCGCCAGCAGTCTACGACAGGGGGCCAACTATGGCTACACCTTC. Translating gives CASSLRQGANYGYTF.

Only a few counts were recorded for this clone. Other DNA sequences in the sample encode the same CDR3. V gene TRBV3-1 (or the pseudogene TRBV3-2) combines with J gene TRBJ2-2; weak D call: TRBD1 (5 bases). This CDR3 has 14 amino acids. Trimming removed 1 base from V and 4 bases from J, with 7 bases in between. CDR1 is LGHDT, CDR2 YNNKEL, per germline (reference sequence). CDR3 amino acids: CASSQVTGTGELFF. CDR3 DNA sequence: TGTGCCAGCAGCCAAGTAACAGGCACCGGGGAGCTGTTTTTT.

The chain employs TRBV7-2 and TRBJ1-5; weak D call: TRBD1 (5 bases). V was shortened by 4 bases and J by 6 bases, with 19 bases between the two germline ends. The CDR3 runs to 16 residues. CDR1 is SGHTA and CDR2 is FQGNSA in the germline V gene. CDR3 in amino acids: CASSSVLRGGGQPQHF. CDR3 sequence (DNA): TGTGCCAGCAGCTCCGTATTGCGTGGGGGGGGTCAGCCCCAGCATTTT.

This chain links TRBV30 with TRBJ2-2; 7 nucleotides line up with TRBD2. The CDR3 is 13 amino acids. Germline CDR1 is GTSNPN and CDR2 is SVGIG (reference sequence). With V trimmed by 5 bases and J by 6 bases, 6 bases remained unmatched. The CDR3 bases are TGTGCCTGGGCTAGCGGTGGGGCCGGGGAGCTGTTTTTT. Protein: CAWASGGAGELFF. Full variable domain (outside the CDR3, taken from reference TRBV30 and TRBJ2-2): SQTIHQWPATLVQPVGSPLSLECTVEGTSNPNLYWYRQAAGRGLQLLFYSVGIGQISSEVPQNLSASRPQDRQFILSSKKLLLSDSGFYLCAWASGGAGELFFGEGSRLTVL.

CDR3 in amino acids: CASYEGVRGNEKLFF. The CDR3 region has the DNA TGTGCCAGCTACGAAGGAGTAAGGGGTAATGAAAAACTGTTTTTT. The rearrangement joins TRBV7-9 to TRBJ1-4; D is perhaps TRBD1 (5 bases). Deletions cut 8 bases from V and 4 bases from J, with 17 bases between. Germline assignment: CDR1 SEHNR and CDR2 FQNEAQ (reference sequence). This CDR3 region has 15 residues.

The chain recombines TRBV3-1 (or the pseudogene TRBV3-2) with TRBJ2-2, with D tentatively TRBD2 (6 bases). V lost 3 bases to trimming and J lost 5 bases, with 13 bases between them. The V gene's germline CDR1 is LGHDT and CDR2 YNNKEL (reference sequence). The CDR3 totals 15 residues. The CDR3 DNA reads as TGTGCCAGCAGCCAGGGCTGGGGAGGAACCGGGGAGCTGTTTTTT. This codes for CASSQGWGGTGELFF.